Listed below are T cell receptor beta chains from one sample, sequenced in a study of tumor-infiltrating lymphocytes in primary liver carcinoma. TCRdb processed the multiplex PCR reads anew with MiXCR; each CDR3 protein has one entry. The sample has about 35,000 distinct CDR3 sequences, less than 85% seen once. The source material was liver tumor tissue from sampling region 4. The source of these receptors is a man aged 40-49 years with primary liver carcinoma and hepatitis B virus infection. CDR3s include the opening cysteine and the closing phenylalanine or tryptophan. The order of the fields is J gene, D gene, V gene, clone size, CDR3 DNA, CDR3 protein. The D gene is left open where the match is weak. Some rows mark clone size as missing; the rest say once, few, many or name a class of expanded clone.

j_gene: TRBJ2-7
d_gene: TRBD2
v_gene: TRBV6-6
abundance: once
CDR3nt: TGTGCCAGCAGTTCAACTAGCGGGAGATCCTACAAGCAGTACTTC
CDR3aa: CASSSTSGRSYKQYF

j_gene: TRBJ2-5
d_gene: TRBD2
v_gene: TRBV11-2
abundance: medium-sized
CDR3nt: TGTGCCAGCAGCTTACCCGTGCAGGGAGGGGAGACCCAGTACTTC
CDR3aa: CASSLPVQGGETQYF

j_gene: TRBJ2-2
d_gene: .
v_gene: TRBV2
abundance: .
CDR3nt: TGTGCCAGCAGCCCGACAATCTCGAACACTGGGGAGCTGTTTTTT
CDR3aa: CASSPTISNTGELFF

j_gene: TRBJ2-1
d_gene: .
v_gene: TRBV6-6
abundance: .
CDR3nt: TGCGCCAGCAGTCCTACCCTAGGCGAGCAGTTCTTC
CDR3aa: CASSPTLGEQFF

j_gene: TRBJ1-1
d_gene: TRBD1
v_gene: TRBV7-9
abundance: .
CDR3nt: TGTGCCAACAGCCCCCGGGGGACAGGGGGAATCACTGAAGCTTTCTTC
CDR3aa: CANSPRGTGGITEAFF

j_gene: TRBJ1-5
d_gene: .
v_gene: TRBV13
abundance: once
CDR3nt: TGTGCCAGCAGCTTAAGAGGGAGTCATCAGCCCCAGCATTTT
CDR3aa: CASSLRGSHQPQHF

j_gene: TRBJ2-5
d_gene: .
v_gene: TRBV4-1
abundance: .
CDR3nt: TGCGCCAGCAGTCAAGATTGGGGAGCTCACCATGAGACCCAGTACTTC
CDR3aa: CASSQDWGAHHETQYF

j_gene: TRBJ1-5
d_gene: .
v_gene: TRBV4-3
abundance: .
CDR3nt: TGCGCCAGCAGCCAAGGCCCGAGCGGAAATCAACCCCAGCTTTTT
CDR3aa: CASSQGPSGNQPQLF

j_gene: TRBJ2-5
d_gene: .
v_gene: TRBV5-1
abundance: .
CDR3nt: TGCGCCAGCAGCTTGTTAGACACGGGACAAGAGACCCAGTACTTC
CDR3aa: CASSLLDTGQETQYF

j_gene: TRBJ2-1
d_gene: TRBD2
v_gene: TRBV4-2
abundance: once
CDR3nt: TGTGCCAGCAGCCAGTTTAGCGGGCTCTCATACAATAAGCAGTTCTTC
CDR3aa: CASSQFSGLSYNKQFF

j_gene: TRBJ2-4
d_gene: .
v_gene: TRBV28
abundance: once
CDR3nt: TGTGCCAGCCCTCCCGGGTTGGCCAGAAACATTCAGTACTTC
CDR3aa: CASPPGLARNIQYF

j_gene: TRBJ2-3
d_gene: .
v_gene: TRBV11-2
abundance: once
CDR3nt: TGTGCCAGCACCATCCGGAGGCTAAAGGAGAGCACAGGTACGCAGTACTTT
CDR3aa: CASTIRRLKESTGTQYF

j_gene: TRBJ2-1
d_gene: .
v_gene: TRBV14
abundance: .
CDR3nt: TGTGCCATCACCCAAGATCGTGGCAATGAGCAGTTCTTC
CDR3aa: CAITQDRGNEQFF

j_gene: TRBJ1-3
d_gene: TRBD1
v_gene: TRBV5-1
abundance: .
CDR3nt: TGCGCCACCAATCAAGCGGCCGGTCTAGGGACAGCTGGAAACACCATATATTTT
CDR3aa: CATNQAAGLGTAGNTIYF

j_gene: TRBJ2-3
d_gene: .
v_gene: TRBV11-1
abundance: .
CDR3nt: TGTGTCATCAGTTTGCCGAGGGAGAGCACAAATACGCAGTATTTC
CDR3aa: CVISLPRESTNTQYF

j_gene: TRBJ2-2
d_gene: .
v_gene: TRBV4-3
abundance: .
CDR3nt: TGCGCCAGCAGCCAAGATAGGGCTGTCGGAGAGCTGATTTTT
CDR3aa: CASSQDRAVGELIF

j_gene: TRBJ2-6
d_gene: .
v_gene: TRBV11-2
abundance: .
CDR3nt: TGTGCCGGCAGCATGGGGGGAGACAGGAGCATTTCCCTCTCTGGGGCCAACGTCCCGACTTTC
CDR3aa: CAGSMGGDRSISLSGANVPTF

j_gene: TRBJ2-3
d_gene: .
v_gene: TRBV6-5
abundance: .
CDR3nt: TGTGCCAGCATTTACTCTAGGGGTATATCAGATACGCAGTATTTT
CDR3aa: CASIYSRGISDTQYF

j_gene: TRBJ1-1
d_gene: .
v_gene: TRBV12-3/TRBV12-4
abundance: medium-sized
CDR3nt: TGTGCCAGCAGTTCAGGGGATTCGAACACTGAAGCTTTCTTT
CDR3aa: CASSSGDSNTEAFF

j_gene: TRBJ2-1
d_gene: TRBD2
v_gene: TRBV14
abundance: .
CDR3nt: TGTGTAAGCAGTGCCGTAGCGGGATGGGTAAACAATGGGCAGTTCTTC
CDR3aa: CVSSAVAGWVNNGQFF